This T cell receptor (beta chain) was recorded in a study of cytomegalovirus exposure and HLA in healthy donors. Study-wide results and caveats: Presence/absence analyses took donor sequencing depth as roughly uniform.

The PCR employed 60 Vbeta primers together with 13 Jbeta primers. The assay was immunoSEQ multiplex PCR, and TCRdb's table has in-frame clones only and misses some. The sample lists 150,000 or so clones, roughly four fifths occurring once. There are 17 residues in the CDR3. The trim removed 3 bases at V and 0 bases at J, leaving 8 bases unmatched. Germline CDR1 is LGHNA and CDR2 is YNFKEQ. Comment on this clone: What it binds is not known.

The chain recombines TRBV4-2 with TRBJ2-3; TRBD2 matches 8 bases. The material sequenced was PBMCs. The sequence was collected from a female donor in good health and CMV-seronegative. This CDR3 reads CASSQRSTSGSTDTQYF. The DNA of the CDR3 is TGTGCCAGCAGCCAGCGGTCTACTAGCGGTAGCACAGATACGCAGTATTTT.